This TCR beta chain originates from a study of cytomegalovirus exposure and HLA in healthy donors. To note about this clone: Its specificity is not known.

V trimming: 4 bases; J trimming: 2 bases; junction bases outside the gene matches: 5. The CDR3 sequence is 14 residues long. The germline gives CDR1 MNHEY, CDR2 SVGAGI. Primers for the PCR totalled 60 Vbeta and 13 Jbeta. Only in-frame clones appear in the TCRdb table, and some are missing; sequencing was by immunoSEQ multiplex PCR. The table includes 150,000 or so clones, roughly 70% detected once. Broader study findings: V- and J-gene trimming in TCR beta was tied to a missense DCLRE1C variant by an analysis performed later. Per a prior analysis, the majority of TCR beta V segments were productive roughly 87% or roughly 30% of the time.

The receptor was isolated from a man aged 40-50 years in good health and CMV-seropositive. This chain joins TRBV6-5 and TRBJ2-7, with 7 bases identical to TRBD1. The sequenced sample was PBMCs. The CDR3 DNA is TGTGCCAGCAGTTCCCCGACAGGGCCCTACGAGCAGTACTTC. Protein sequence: CASSSPTGPYEQYF.